Each of the 24 T cell receptor beta chains below was sequenced from the same sample in a study of cytomegalovirus exposure and HLA in healthy donors. The method was immunoSEQ multiplex PCR; TCRdb's version includes in-frame clones alone and lacks a portion of them. This table holds 150,000 to 200,000 clones, about 85% found once. Sample: PBMCs. These receptors were collected from a man aged 25 to 45 in good health and CMV-seropositive.

This clone was picked up a small number of times. The rearrangement joins TRBV6-4 to TRBJ2-7; tentative D call: TRBD1 (6 bases). Germline V lookup: CDR1 MRHNA, CDR2 SNTAGT. The V end lost 4 bases, the J end lost 6 bases, and 13 bases lay between the germline ends. CDR3 length equals 13 residues. The CDR3 DNA is TGTGCCAGCAGTGCAACAGGGTGGGGCGAGCAGTACTTC. Translating gives CASSATGWGEQYF.

The chain couples TRBV18 to TRBJ1-6; TRBD1 matches 8 bases. Germline values: CDR1 KGHSH, CDR2 LQKENI. J gave up 4 bases and V 5 bases, and 7 bases lay outside the gene matches. This CDR3 contains 16 residues. The CDR3 DNA follows: TGTGCCAGCTCAGGTTCCGGGACAGGTTATAATTCACCCCTCCACTTT. Protein sequence: CASSGSGTGYNSPLHF.

This chain links TRBV6-6 with TRBJ2-1; weak D call: TRBD2 (5 bases). With 6 bases removed from V and 0 bases from J, the gap between germline ends came to 15 bases. The V gene's germline CDR1 is MNHNY and CDR2 SVGAGI (reference sequence). The CDR3 totals 16 residues. In nucleotides, the CDR3 is TGTGCCAGCAGCTCCCTGAGCGGTAGCTCCTACAATGAGCAGTTCTTC. This gives the protein CASSSLSGSSYNEQFF.

This chain connects TRBV5-4 to TRBJ1-5; 10 bases match TRBD1. Germline V lookup: CDR1 SGHNT, CDR2 YYREEE (reference sequence). This CDR3 has 14 amino acids. J lost 13 bases, V lost 3 bases, and 10 bases had no gene match. CDR3 in amino acids: CASSSGTGDRRQHF. Written as DNA, the CDR3 is TGTGCCAGCAGCTCTGGGACAGGGGACCGACGTCAGCATTTT.

The chain uses TRBV19 and TRBJ1-5; tentative D call: TRBD1 (6 bases). Germline V gene sequence: CDR1 LNHDA, CDR2 SQIVND (reference sequence). Trimming shortened V by 7 bases and J by 9 bases, and 13 bases separated the two germline ends. The CDR3 totals 12 residues. The CDR3 DNA reads as TGTGCCAGTAACTCAGGGGTCTCGCCCCAGCATTTT. This encodes CASNSGVSPQHF.

The chain has TRBV11-3 and TRBJ2-1; D possibly corresponds to TRBD1 (6 bases). V lost 5 bases, J lost 4 bases, and 15 bases lay in between. CDR3 length: 15 amino acids. Germline V gene data show CDR1 as SGHNT and CDR2 as YENEEA. The CDR3 region has the DNA TGTGCCAGCAGCCTCGAGGCGCAGGGGTACAATGAGCAGTTCTTC. It is translated as CASSLEAQGYNEQFF. The full variable domain, its missing parts supplied by reference TRBV11-3 and TRBJ2-1, is EAGVVQSPRYKIIEKKQPVAFWCNPISGHNTLYWYLQNLGQGPELLIRYENEEAVDDSQLPKDRFSAERLKGVDSTLKIQPAELGDSAVYLCASSLEAQGYNEQFFGPGTRLTVL.

This rearrangement joins TRBV29-1 to TRBJ1-2, with 7 bases matching TRBD1. Germline V gene sequence: CDR1 SQVTM, CDR2 ANQGSEA. Trimming removed 0 bases from V and 5 bases from J; junction bases left unmatched: 18. The CDR3 contains 18 residues. The DNA for the CDR3 is TGCAGCGTTGAAGAGTTAAAAGGACAGGCCGTCCTGCCTTATGGCTACACCTTC. Its translation: CSVEELKGQAVLPYGYTF.

The chain uses TRBV11-3 and TRBJ2-1; 8 bases align to TRBD2. The CDR3 length is 15 residues. V shed 5 bases, J shed 4 bases, and the junction held 7 bases outside the gene matches. CDR1 is SGHNT, CDR2 YENEEA, per germline. CDR3 bases: TGTGCCAGCAGCCCCTCAGCGGGGGTGTACAATGAGCAGTTCTTC. Amino acids: CASSPSAGVYNEQFF.

The V gene is TRBV6-5, the J gene TRBJ2-7, with TRBD1 matching over 9 bases. Germline V gene data show CDR1 as MNHEY and CDR2 as SVGAGI. The V gene end was trimmed by 4 bases and the J gene end by 4 bases; junction bases not matched to a gene: 8. The CDR3 covers 15 residues. The CDR3 sequence: CASSFDRGRYYEQYF. The CDR3 DNA reads as TGTGCCAGCAGTTTCGACAGGGGGAGGTATTACGAGCAGTACTTC.

The genes are TRBV4-3 and TRBJ2-7; D possibly corresponds to TRBD2 (6 bases). The CDR3 runs to 14 residues. Germline lookup yields CDR1 LGHNA and CDR2 YSLEER. The germline V and J ends were trimmed by 4 bases and 13 bases, with 23 bases remaining between them. CDR3 residues: CASSPGTGGPRVYF. In DNA form, the CDR3 reads TGCGCCAGCAGCCCAGGGACTGGGGGACCACGGGTTTACTTC.

The chain carries TRBV14 and TRBJ1-4; D unresolved. Trimming pared 5 bases from V and 7 bases from J, leaving 17 bases between. CDR1 and CDR2 (germline): SGHDN, FVKESK. The CDR3 loop spans 15 amino acids. The chain's CDR3 is CASSTMTLRGEKLFF. CDR3 nucleotide sequence: TGTGCCAGCAGCACTATGACTCTTCGGGGTGAAAAACTGTTTTTT.

With regard to this clone: A read error may produce the germline difference seen at one junction end. The rearrangement uses TRBV7-7 and TRBJ2-7; 7 bases map to TRBD1. From germline, CDR1 is SSHAT and CDR2 FNYEAQ (reference sequence). This CDR3 has 14 residues. The CDR3 DNA sequence: TGTGCTAGCAGCCCTCGGGACAGCTCCTACGAGCAGTACTTC. Translated, it gives CASSPRDSSYEQYF.

This chain uses TRBV7-2 with TRBJ1-3; 9 nucleotides match TRBD1. Germline V gene data show CDR1 as SGHTA and CDR2 as FQGNSA. CDR3 size: 16 residues. V lost 1 base, J lost 5 bases, and 6 bases stayed unmatched. The CDR3 DNA reads as TGTGCCAGCAGCTTAGGACAGGGGGGCCCCAGAAACACCATATATTTT. This sequence encodes CASSLGQGGPRNTIYF.

V is TRBV10-3 and J is TRBJ2-7; a weak D match, TRBD2 (6 bases). The CDR3 consists of 15 residues. CDR1 and CDR2 (germline): ENHRY, SYGVKD. The V end was cut by 0 bases, the J end by 5 bases, with 14 bases between. CDR3 residues: CAISESAGPTHEQYF. DNA for the CDR3: TGTGCCATCAGTGAGTCCGCGGGGCCCACCCACGAGCAGTACTTC.

V usage is TRBV5-1 and J usage is TRBJ1-2, with D hard to call. The length of the CDR3 is 15 residues. The V end lost 1 base, the J end lost 3 bases, and 13 bases lay between the germline ends. CDR1 is SGHRS, CDR2 YFSETQ, per germline. The CDR3 sequence is CASSLPGEEYYGYTF. CDR3 DNA sequence: TGCGCCAGCAGCTTGCCCGGTGAGGAATACTATGGCTACACCTTC.

The V call is TRBV19, the J call TRBJ1-4; 12 bases line up with TRBD1. The germline gives CDR1 LNHDA, CDR2 SQIVND (reference sequence). Unmatched junction bases numbered 1, after V lost 6 bases and J lost 2 bases. The CDR3 is 15 amino acids. The DNA of the CDR3 is TGTGCCAGTAGGGGGACAGGGGGCACTAATGAAAAACTGTTTTTT. This sequence encodes CASRGTGGTNEKLFF.

This clone occurred once. The chain uses TRBV12-5 and TRBJ2-5; the D gene is possibly TRBD2 (6 bases). V lost 9 bases and J 6 bases, leaving 20 bases between the germline ends. The CDR3 is 14 residues long. Germline CDR1 and CDR2: LGHNT and FRNRAP. CDR3 in DNA: TGTGCTAGCTCTTCCGGGGAGGCACTCAAGACCCAGTACTTC. Its protein is CASSSGEALKTQYF. Using reference TRBV12-5 and TRBJ2-5 for the parts outside the CDR3, the full variable domain is DARVTQTPRHKVTEMGQEVTMRCQPILGHNTVFWYRQTMMQGLELLAYFRNRAPLDDSGMPKDRFSAEMPDATLATLKIQPSEPRDSAVYFCASSSGEALKTQYFGPGTRLLVL.

This clone was observed a single time. The genes are TRBV5-1 and TRBJ2-7; TRBD1 matches 10 bases. Germline V gene lookup returns CDR1 SGHRS and CDR2 YFSETQ. The CDR3 length is 17 residues. The V gene end was trimmed by 1 base and the J gene end by 1 base; junction bases not matched to a gene: 8. The CDR3 loop reads CASSLSSGQGYSYEQYF. CDR3 nucleotide sequence: TGCGCCAGCAGCTTGAGCTCGGGACAGGGGTATTCCTACGAGCAGTACTTC.

CDR3 DNA: TGTGCCAGCCGCGTAGGTACAGTCTACGAGCAGTACTTC. Protein: CASRVGTVYEQYF. The rearrangement uses TRBV6-1 and TRBJ2-7; no definite D call. V gave up 8 bases and J gave up 3 bases, with 14 bases separating them. The CDR3 extends over 13 amino acids. In germline, CDR1 is MNHNS, CDR2 SASEGT.

J is TRBJ2-7 and V is TRBV12-5; D remains unclear. The CDR3 length is 13 residues. The germline CDR1 and CDR2 sequences are LGHNT and FRNRAP. Trimming pared 1 base from V and 4 bases from J, leaving 8 bases between. The DNA of the CDR3 is TGTGCTAGTGGTTTGGGGCAGAATTACGAGCAGTACTTC. Protein: CASGLGQNYEQYF.

The chain carries TRBV2 and TRBJ1-6; TRBD1 matches at 10 bases. The length of the CDR3 is 14 residues. The V gene's germline CDR1 is SNHLY and CDR2 FYNNEI. V lost 7 bases and J lost 10; bases outside the gene matches: 7. CDR3 sequence: CASTELTGGSPLHF. The CDR3 region has the DNA TGTGCCAGCACCGAACTGACAGGGGGCTCACCCCTCCACTTT.

V and J are TRBV5-1 and TRBJ1-4; 10 bases line up with TRBD1. Trimming took 0 bases from V and 8 from J; bases not matched to a gene: 10. The CDR3 runs to 17 residues. Germline V lookup: CDR1 SGHRS, CDR2 YFSETQ. The CDR3, as DNA: TGCGCCAGCAGCTTGGGGGCGGGACAGGGGCCGGACGAAAAACTGTTTTTT. Its translation is CASSLGAGQGPDEKLFF.

This clone was counted a few times. The CDR3 loop reads CASSLFGQGGNQPQHF. CDR3 coding DNA: TGTGCCAGCAGCCTATTTGGACAGGGGGGGAATCAGCCCCAGCATTTT. The V gene is TRBV7-8, the J gene TRBJ1-5, with TRBD1 matching over 10 bases. The CDR3 consists of 16 residues. With 5 bases clipped from V and 4 bases from J, the junction kept 8 bases outside the gene matches. CDR1 is SGHVS, CDR2 FQNEAQ, per germline.

Only one count was recorded for this clone. The CDR3 nucleotides are TGCGCCAGCAGCTTACGGGGGACTAGCGGGGGCTACAATGAGCAGTTCTTC. Its protein product is CASSLRGTSGGYNEQFF. V gene TRBV5-1 combines with J gene TRBJ2-1; 14 bases line up with TRBD2. This CDR3 contains 17 residues. The germline V gene encodes CDR1 SGHRS and CDR2 YFSETQ. The V segment lost 2 bases and the J segment 3 bases; nucleotides outside the gene matches: 4.